Shown below are 8 T cell receptor beta chains from a single sample sequenced in a study of shared clonotypes between healthy human individuals. Profiling relied on immunoSEQ multiplex PCR, and the TCRdb table lists in-frame clones only, not all of them. The table records around 980,000 clones, around three quarters of them present only once. Sequenced material: memory CD4+ T cells from PBMCs. Sample subset: CD45RA-negative fraction. These receptors were obtained from a man between 18 and 35 years old in good health. Some clones in this sample may be carry-over from other donors' samples.

As concerns this clone: A read error may explain this, as a much larger clone is one base away. This sequence joins TRBV7-8 and TRBJ2-7, with 9 bases fitting TRBD2. J was trimmed by 2 bases and V by 2 bases; bases with no gene match: 4. The CDR3 loop spans 15 amino acids. Germline assignment: CDR1 SGHVS and CDR2 FQNEAQ. This CDR3 reads CASSLMSSGTYEQYF. The CDR3 region has the DNA TGTGCCAGCAGCTTAATGTCTAGCGGGACCTACGAGCAGTACTTC.

This rearrangement joins TRBV7-6 to TRBJ1-2; TRBD1 matches 7 bases. Germline assignment: CDR1 SGHVS and CDR2 FNYEAQ. The length of the CDR3 is 13 residues. V lost 8 bases, J lost 4 bases, and 7 bases stayed unmatched. CDR3 in amino acids: CASSTGQTYGYTF. CDR3 coding DNA: TGTGCCAGCTCCACGGGACAGACCTATGGCTACACCTTC.

CDR3 coding DNA: TGTGCCAGCAGCGTCCTTCTAGCGGAGGAGGGTCATGAGCAGTTCTTC. Translation: CASSVLLAEEGHEQFF. V usage is TRBV9 and J usage is TRBJ2-1; 7 bases are shared with TRBD2. J was trimmed by 8 bases and V by 2 bases; bases with no gene match: 13. The germline V gene has CDR1 SGDLS and CDR2 YYNGEE. CDR3 length: 16 residues.

The V and J genes are TRBV10-3 and TRBJ1-1; D might be TRBD1 (6 bases). There are 17 residues in the CDR3. Trimming stripped 4 bases from V and 1 base from J, with 19 bases between. Germline values: CDR1 ENHRY, CDR2 SYGVKD. For the CDR3, the DNA is TGTGCCATCAGTGCCCGACCCCTGACAGGCCAGAACACTGAAGCTTTCTTT. Protein sequence: CAISARPLTGQNTEAFF.

The V and J genes are TRBV7-3 and TRBJ2-1, with D perhaps matching TRBD2 (6 bases). CDR3 size: 16 residues. The V and J ends lost 5 bases and 8 bases respectively, with 22 bases between them. Per germline, CDR1 SGHTA and CDR2 FQGTGA. The DNA for the CDR3 is TGTGCCAGCAGCCCACCAAGCGCTCGGGGGTCCCATGAGCAGTTCTTC. It yields the protein CASSPPSARGSHEQFF.

This clone was counted between two and nine times. The chain is built from TRBV5-1 and TRBJ1-2, with TRBD1 matching 8 bases. CDR1 is SGHRS, CDR2 YFSETQ, per germline. Trimming at V came to 4 bases and at J to 8 bases, leaving 16 bases not matched to a gene. This CDR3 has 16 residues. CDR3 nucleotide sequence: TGCGCCAGCAGCCCGGGACAGGCCGGAGCCCTGGGGGGCTACACCTTC. Translating gives CASSPGQAGALGGYTF.

The chain recombines TRBV2 with TRBJ2-2; D unresolved. The CDR3 has 13 residues. Germline assignment: CDR1 SNHLY and CDR2 FYNNEI. Trimming shortened V by 2 bases and J by 6 bases, and 7 bases separated the two germline ends. The CDR3 sequence is CASSETPSGELFF. Here the CDR3 DNA reads TGTGCCAGCAGTGAAACCCCCTCCGGGGAGCTGTTTTTT.

The chain links TRBV15 to TRBJ2-7, with D tentatively TRBD2 (6 bases). The V gene's germline CDR1 is LNHNV and CDR2 YYDKDF (reference sequence). Trimming left V 0 bases short and J 2 bases short, with 8 bases between. This CDR3 is 14 amino acids long. CDR3 sequence: CATSRDAGTYEQYF. The CDR3 DNA is TGTGCCACCAGCAGAGATGCGGGGACCTACGAGCAGTACTTC.